Included here is one T cell receptor beta chain sequence, with context. The sample is drawn from a study of shared clonotypes between healthy human individuals. Positively selected for CCR7, the CD45RO-negative cells used as naive CD8 cells excluded terminally differentiated effector memory CD45RA+ cells. This CDR3 has 15 residues. From germline, CDR1 is SGHAT and CDR2 FQNNGV. The V end lost 5 bases, the J end lost 0 bases, and 14 bases lay between the germline ends. Here immunoSEQ multiplex PCR was the method, and the copy in TCRdb shows in-frame clones only, minus some. The table includes some 800,000 clones, about 92% detected once.

The chain couples TRBV11-2 to TRBJ2-7, with D unclear. The sequenced sample consisted of naive CD8+ T cells sorted from blood. The TCR comes from a man aged 25 to 40 in good health. The CDR3 DNA reads TGTGCCAGCAGCCCCTCGGCTGGAGCCTCCTACGAGCAGTACTTC. Its protein product is CASSPSAGASYEQYF.